This T cell receptor beta chain derives from a study of shared clonotypes between healthy human individuals. CDR1 LNHNV and CDR2 YYDKDF come from the germline V gene (reference sequence). V was trimmed by 0 bases and J by 0 bases, leaving 15 bases between them. This CDR3 contains 19 residues. The repertoire was sequenced with immunoSEQ multiplex PCR; TCRdb's copy has only in-frame clones and lacks some. The sample has roughly 1,600,000 clones, about 98.5% seen once. This receptor was identified in a young man in good health. V and J are TRBV15 and TRBJ2-6; D is ambiguous. Specimen: naive CD4+ T cells sorted from blood. The subset: CD45RA+ positively selected. The CDR3 spells CATSRDIRAALSGANVLTF. Here the CDR3 DNA reads TGTGCCACCAGCAGAGATATCCGGGCGGCTCTCTCTGGGGCCAACGTCCTGACTTTC.